This TCR beta chain emerged from a study of cytomegalovirus exposure and HLA in healthy donors. Regarding the study as a whole: Sequencing likely produced, as an artifact, a cluster of highly shared sequence variants. Later on, an analysis found that several of the most significant clusters appeared to be linked to common viral pathogens, which included parvovirus B19. Researchers reportedly found TCR beta sequences accurately predicted most subjects' HLA-A and HLA-B alleles.

Turning to this clone: Its antigen is undetermined.

CDR1 and CDR2 from the germline V gene are MNHEY and SMNVEV (reference sequence). V was pared by 2 bases and J by 1 base, with 20 bases between. This CDR3 has 18 residues. The PCR ran on 60 Vbeta and 13 Jbeta primers. Sequencing used immunoSEQ multiplex PCR; TCRdb keeps in-frame clones, though not all of them. The sample records under 200,000 clones, roughly nine tenths being singletons. Sequenced: PBMCs. The source is a boy between 2 and 10 years old in good health and CMV-seronegative. The V gene is TRBV27, the J gene TRBJ1-1; D uncertain. CDR3 bases: TGTGCCAGCAGTTTAATCCCCGGCCGGGGAGGGAAGAACACTGAAGCTTTCTTT. Encoded protein: CASSLIPGRGGKNTEAFF.